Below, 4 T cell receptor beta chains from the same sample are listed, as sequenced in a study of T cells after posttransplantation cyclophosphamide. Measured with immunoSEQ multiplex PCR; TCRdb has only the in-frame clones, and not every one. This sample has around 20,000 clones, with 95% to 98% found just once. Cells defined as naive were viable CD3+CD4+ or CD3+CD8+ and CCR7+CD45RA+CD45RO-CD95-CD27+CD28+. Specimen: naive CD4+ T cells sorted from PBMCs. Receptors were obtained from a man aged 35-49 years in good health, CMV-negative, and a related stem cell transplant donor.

The CDR3 DNA sequence: TGTGCCAGCAGCTTAGCGGGAGGGACGAACACCGGGGAGCTGTTTTTT. Amino acid sequence: CASSLAGGTNTGELFF. The genes are TRBV7-3 and TRBJ2-2, with 9 bases fitting TRBD2. Germline assignment: CDR1 SGHTA and CDR2 FQGTGA. This CDR3 comprises 16 residues. Unmatched junction bases numbered 1, after V lost 2 bases and J lost 0 bases.

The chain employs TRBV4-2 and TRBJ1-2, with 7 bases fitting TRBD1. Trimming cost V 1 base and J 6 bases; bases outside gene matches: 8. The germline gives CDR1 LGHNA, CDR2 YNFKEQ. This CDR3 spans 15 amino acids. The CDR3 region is CASSQGQGVFDGYTF. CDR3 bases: TGTGCCAGCAGCCAAGGACAGGGAGTTTTCGATGGCTACACCTTC.

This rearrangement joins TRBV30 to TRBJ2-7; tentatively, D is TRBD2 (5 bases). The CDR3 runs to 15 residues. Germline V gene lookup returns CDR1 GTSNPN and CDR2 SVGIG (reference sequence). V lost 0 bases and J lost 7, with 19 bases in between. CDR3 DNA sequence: TGTGCCTGGAGTGTGCTTAGTGGCCCCCGCGGGGAGCAGTACTTC. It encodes CAWSVLSGPRGEQYF. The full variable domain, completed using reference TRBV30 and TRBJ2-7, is SQTIHQWPATLVQPVGSPLSLECTVEGTSNPNLYWYRQAAGRGLQLLFYSVGIGQISSEVPQNLSASRPQDRQFILSSKKLLLSDSGFYLCAWSVLSGPRGEQYFGPGTRLTVT.

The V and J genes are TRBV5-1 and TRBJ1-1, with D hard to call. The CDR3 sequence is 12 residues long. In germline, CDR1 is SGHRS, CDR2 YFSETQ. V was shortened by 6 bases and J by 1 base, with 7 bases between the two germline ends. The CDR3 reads CASNEPNTEAFF. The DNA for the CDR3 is TGCGCCAGCAACGAGCCGAACACTGAAGCTTTCTTT.